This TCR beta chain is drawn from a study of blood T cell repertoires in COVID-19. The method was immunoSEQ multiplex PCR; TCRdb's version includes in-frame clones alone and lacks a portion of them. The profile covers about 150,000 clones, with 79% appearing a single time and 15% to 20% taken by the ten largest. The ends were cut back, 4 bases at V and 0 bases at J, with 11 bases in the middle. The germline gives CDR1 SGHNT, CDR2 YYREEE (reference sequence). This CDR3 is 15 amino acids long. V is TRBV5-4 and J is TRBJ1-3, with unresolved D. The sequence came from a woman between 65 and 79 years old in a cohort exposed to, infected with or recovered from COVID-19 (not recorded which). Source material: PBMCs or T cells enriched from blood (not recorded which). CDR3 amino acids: CASSGQPSSGNTIYF. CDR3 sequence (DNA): TGTGCCAGCAGCGGGCAGCCCAGCTCTGGAAACACCATATATTTT.